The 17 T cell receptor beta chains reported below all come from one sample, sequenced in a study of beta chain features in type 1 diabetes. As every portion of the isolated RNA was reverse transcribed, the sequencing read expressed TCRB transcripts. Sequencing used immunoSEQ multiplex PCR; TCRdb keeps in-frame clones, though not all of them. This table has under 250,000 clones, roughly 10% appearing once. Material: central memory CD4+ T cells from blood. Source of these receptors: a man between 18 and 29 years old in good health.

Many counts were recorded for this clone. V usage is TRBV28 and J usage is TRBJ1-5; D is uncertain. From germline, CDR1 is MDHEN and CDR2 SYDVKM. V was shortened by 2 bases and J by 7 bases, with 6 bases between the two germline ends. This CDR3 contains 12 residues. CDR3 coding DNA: TGTGCCAGCAGTTTAGTTGAGCAGCCCCAGCATTTT. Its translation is CASSLVEQPQHF.

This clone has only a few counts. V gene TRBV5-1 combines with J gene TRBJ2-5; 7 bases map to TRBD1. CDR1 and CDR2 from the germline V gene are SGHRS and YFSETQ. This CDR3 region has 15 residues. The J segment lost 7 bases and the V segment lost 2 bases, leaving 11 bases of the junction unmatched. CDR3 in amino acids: CASSLRTGDGGTQYF. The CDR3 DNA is TGCGCCAGCAGCTTACGAACAGGGGACGGCGGGACCCAGTACTTC.

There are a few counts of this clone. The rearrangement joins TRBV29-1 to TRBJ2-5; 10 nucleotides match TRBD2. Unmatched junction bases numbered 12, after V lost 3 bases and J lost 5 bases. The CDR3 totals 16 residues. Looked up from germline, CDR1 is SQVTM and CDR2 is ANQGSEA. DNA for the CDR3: TGCAGCGTTGACAATGGGCTAGCGGGAGAGATCGAGACCCAGTACTTC. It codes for CSVDNGLAGEIETQYF.

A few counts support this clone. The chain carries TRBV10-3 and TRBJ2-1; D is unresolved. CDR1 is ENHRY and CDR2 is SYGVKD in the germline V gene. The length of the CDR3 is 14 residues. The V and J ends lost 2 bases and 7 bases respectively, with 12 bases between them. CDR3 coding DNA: TGTGCCATCAGTGAGCTCAACCAAAGGAATGAGCAGTTCTTC. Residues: CAISELNQRNEQFF.

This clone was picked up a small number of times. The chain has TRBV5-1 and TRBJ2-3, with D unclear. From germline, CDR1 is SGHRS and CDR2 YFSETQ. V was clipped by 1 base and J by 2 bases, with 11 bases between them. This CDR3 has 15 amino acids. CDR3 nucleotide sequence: TGCGCCAGCAGCTTGTATTCACCCCCCACAGATACGCAGTATTTT. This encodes CASSLYSPPTDTQYF. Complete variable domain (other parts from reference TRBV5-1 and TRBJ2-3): KAGVTQTPRYLIKTRGQQVTLSCSPISGHRSVSWYQQTPGQGLQFLFEYFSETQRNKGNFPGRFSGRQFSNSRSEMNVSTLELGDSALYLCASSLYSPPTDTQYFGPGTRLTVL.

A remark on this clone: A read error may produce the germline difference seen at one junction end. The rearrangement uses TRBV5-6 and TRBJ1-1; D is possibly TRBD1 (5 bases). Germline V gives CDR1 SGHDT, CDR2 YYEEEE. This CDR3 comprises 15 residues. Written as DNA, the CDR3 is TGTGCCAGCACCTTGCTGACAGCTGGGAACACTGAAGCTTTCTTT. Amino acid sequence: CASTLLTAGNTEAFF. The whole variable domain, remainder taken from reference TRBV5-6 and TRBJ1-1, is DAGVTQSPTHLIKTRGQQVTLRCSPKSGHDTVSWYQQALGQGPQFIFQYYEEEERQRGNFPDRFSGHQFPNYSSELNVNALLLGDSALYLCASTLLTAGNTEAFFGQGTRLTVV.

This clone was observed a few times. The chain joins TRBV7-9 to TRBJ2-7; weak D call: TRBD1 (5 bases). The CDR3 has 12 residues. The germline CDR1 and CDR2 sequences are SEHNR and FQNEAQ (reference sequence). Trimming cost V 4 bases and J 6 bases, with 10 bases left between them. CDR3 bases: TGTGCCAGCAGCTGGGGCGAAGGCGAGCAGTACTTC. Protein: CASSWGEGEQYF.

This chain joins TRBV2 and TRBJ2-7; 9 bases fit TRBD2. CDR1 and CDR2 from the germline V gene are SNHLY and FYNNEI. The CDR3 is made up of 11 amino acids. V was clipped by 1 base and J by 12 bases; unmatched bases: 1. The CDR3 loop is CASSEGGLAYF. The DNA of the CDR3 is TGTGCCAGCAGTGAAGGGGGACTAGCGTACTTC.

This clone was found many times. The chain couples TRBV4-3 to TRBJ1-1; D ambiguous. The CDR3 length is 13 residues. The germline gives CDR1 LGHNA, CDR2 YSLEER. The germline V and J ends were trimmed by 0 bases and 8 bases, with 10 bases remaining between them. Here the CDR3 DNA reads TGCGCCAGCAGCCAAGATCGAAGGAAAGAAGCTTTCTTT. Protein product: CASSQDRRKEAFF.

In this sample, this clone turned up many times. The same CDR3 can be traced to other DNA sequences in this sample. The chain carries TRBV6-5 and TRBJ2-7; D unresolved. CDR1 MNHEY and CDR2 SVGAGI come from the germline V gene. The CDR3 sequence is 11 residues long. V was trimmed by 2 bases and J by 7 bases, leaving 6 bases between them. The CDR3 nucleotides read TGTGCCAGCAGTTACCAGAGGGAGCAGTACTTC. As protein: CASSYQREQYF.

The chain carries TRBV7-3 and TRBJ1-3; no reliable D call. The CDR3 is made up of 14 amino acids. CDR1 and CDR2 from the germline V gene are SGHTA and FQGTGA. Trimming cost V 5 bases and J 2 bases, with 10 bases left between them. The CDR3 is CASSPGSAGNTIYF. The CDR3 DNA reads TGTGCCAGCAGCCCCGGGTCTGCTGGAAACACCATATATTTT.

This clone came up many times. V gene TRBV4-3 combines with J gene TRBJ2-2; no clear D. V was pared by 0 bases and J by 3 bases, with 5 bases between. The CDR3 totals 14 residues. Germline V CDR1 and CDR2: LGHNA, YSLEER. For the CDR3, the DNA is TGCGCCAGCAGCCAAGATCTCGACACCGGGGAGCTGTTTTTT. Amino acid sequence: CASSQDLDTGELFF.

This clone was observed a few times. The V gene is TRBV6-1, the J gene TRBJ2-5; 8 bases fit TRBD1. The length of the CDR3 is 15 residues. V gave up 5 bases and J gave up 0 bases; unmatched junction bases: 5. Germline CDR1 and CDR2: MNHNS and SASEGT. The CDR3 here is CASSPDRVYQETQYF. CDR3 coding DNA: TGTGCCAGCAGTCCGGACAGGGTTTACCAAGAGACCCAGTACTTC.

The CDR3 loop is CASSPGTGGTGELFF. As DNA, the CDR3 is TGTGCCAGCAGTCCCGGGACAGGGGGGACCGGGGAGCTGTTTTTT. This chain uses TRBV7-9 with TRBJ2-2; TRBD1 matches at 11 bases. Germline lookup yields CDR1 SEHNR and CDR2 FQNEAQ (reference sequence). The CDR3 loop spans 15 amino acids. After removal of 6 bases from V and 5 bases from J, the junction contained 5 bases not matched to a gene.

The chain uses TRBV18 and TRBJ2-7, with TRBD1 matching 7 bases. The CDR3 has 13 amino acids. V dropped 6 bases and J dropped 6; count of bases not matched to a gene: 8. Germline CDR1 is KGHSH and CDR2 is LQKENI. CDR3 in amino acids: CASSLQGSGEQYF. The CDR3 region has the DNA TGTGCCAGCTCTCTACAGGGGTCGGGCGAGCAGTACTTC. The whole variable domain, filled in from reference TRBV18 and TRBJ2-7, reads NAGVMQNPRHLVRRRGQEARLRCSPMKGHSHVYWYRQLPEEGLKFMVYLQKENIIDESGMPKERFSAEFPKEGPSILRIQQVVRGDSAAYFCASSLQGSGEQYFGPGTRLTVT.

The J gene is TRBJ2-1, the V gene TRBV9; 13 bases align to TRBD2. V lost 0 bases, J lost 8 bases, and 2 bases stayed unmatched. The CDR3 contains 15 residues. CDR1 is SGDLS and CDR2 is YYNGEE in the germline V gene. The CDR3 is CASSVGTSGSHEQFF. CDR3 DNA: TGTGCCAGCAGCGTAGGGACTAGCGGGAGCCATGAGCAGTTCTTC.

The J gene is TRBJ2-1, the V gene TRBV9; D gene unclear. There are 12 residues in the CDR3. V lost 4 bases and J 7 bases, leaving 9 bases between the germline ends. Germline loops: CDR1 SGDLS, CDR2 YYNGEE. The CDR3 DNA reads TGTGCCAGCAGCTACCCCGTGAATGAGCAGTTCTTC. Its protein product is CASSYPVNEQFF.